A single sample is the source of the 17 T cell receptor beta chains below, sequenced in a study of technical replicates of blood from several donors. Sequencing was performed with immunoSEQ multiplex PCR; in TCRdb, only in-frame clones are kept and a portion is missing. This table has 74,000 or so clones, 90% to 95% appearing once. Specimen: T cells isolated from PBMCs. These receptors were collected from a human donor in good health.

This rearrangement joins TRBV28 to TRBJ2-6, with D possibly TRBD1 on 6 matching bases. Deletions cut 3 bases from V and 2 bases from J, with 17 bases between. Germline V gene sequence: CDR1 MDHEN, CDR2 SYDVKM. This CDR3 spans 18 amino acids. This CDR3 reads CASSFTGLVSPGANVLTF. The CDR3 DNA sequence: TGTGCCAGCAGTTTCACAGGGTTAGTCTCTCCTGGGGCCAACGTCCTGACTTTC.

The rearrangement links TRBV7-8 to TRBJ2-2; D not certain. Germline V CDR1 and CDR2: SGHVS, FQNEAQ. Trimming removed 1 base at V and 4 bases at J, with 19 bases between. This CDR3 has 18 amino acids. CDR3 loop: CASSLEAVVGPVTGELFF. The CDR3 coding sequence is TGTGCCAGCAGCTTAGAGGCTGTTGTGGGCCCGGTCACCGGGGAGCTGTTTTTT.

This clone was counted once. The chain combines TRBV7-9 with TRBJ2-1, with TRBD1 matching over 8 bases. Germline CDR1 reads SEHNR; CDR2 reads FQNEAQ (reference sequence). J was trimmed by 9 bases and V by 1 base; bases with no gene match: 8. The CDR3 is made up of 15 amino acids. CDR3 coding DNA: TGTGCCAGCAGCTTAGGAGGGGGACAGGTTGGTGAGCAGTTCTTC. Protein product: CASSLGGGQVGEQFF.

This rearrangement joins TRBV5-1 to TRBJ2-1; TRBD2 matches at 10 bases. The V gene end was trimmed by 3 bases and the J gene end by 4 bases; junction bases not matched to a gene: 7. The CDR3 has 16 residues. Germline loops: CDR1 SGHRS, CDR2 YFSETQ. CDR3 protein: CASSSEGLASYNEQFF. The CDR3, as DNA: TGCGCCAGCAGCTCCGAGGGACTAGCGTCTTACAATGAGCAGTTCTTC.

This clone was counted once. This sequence joins TRBV11-2 and TRBJ2-7, with 8 bases aligning to TRBD2. The CDR3 length is 14 residues. From germline, CDR1 is SGHAT and CDR2 FQNNGV. V lost 5 bases, J lost 7 bases, and 10 bases stayed unmatched. The CDR3 here is CASSPGGAVKEQYF. CDR3 DNA sequence: TGTGCCAGCAGCCCCGGGGGGGCTGTCAAGGAGCAGTACTTC.

V and J are TRBV25-1 and TRBJ2-3; possible D gene TRBD2, 6 bases. V lost 1 base to trimming and J lost 0 bases, with 11 bases between them. Germline loops: CDR1 MGHDK, CDR2 SYGVNS. The CDR3 is 16 residues long. The CDR3 DNA reads as TGTGCCAGCAGTGAATGGAGCGGGCTAAGCACAGATACGCAGTATTTT. This gives the protein CASSEWSGLSTDTQYF.

The rearrangement joins TRBV6-6 to TRBJ2-1; a weak D match, TRBD2 (7 bases). V gave up 7 bases and J gave up 8 bases, with 21 bases separating them. The CDR3 has 15 residues. The germline V gene encodes CDR1 MNHNY and CDR2 SVGAGI (reference sequence). CDR3 nucleotides: TGTGCCAGCACCCCTGAGGGGGGGCTCTCGGATGAGCAGTTCTTC. The encoded protein is CASTPEGGLSDEQFF.

About this clone: The sample contains more than one DNA sequence encoding this CDR3. The V call is TRBV27, the J call TRBJ1-1; D may be TRBD1 (5 bases). CDR1 is MNHEY and CDR2 is SMNVEV in the germline V gene (reference sequence). The CDR3 is 13 amino acids. Deletions cut 2 bases from V and 2 bases from J, with 6 bases between. This chain's CDR3 is CASSLQGNTEAFF. In DNA form, the CDR3 reads TGTGCCAGCAGTTTACAGGGTAACACTGAAGCTTTCTTT.

The V gene is TRBV28, the J gene TRBJ2-5, with D perhaps matching TRBD1 (6 bases). Germline V gives CDR1 MDHEN, CDR2 SYDVKM. The CDR3 is made up of 13 amino acids. V lost 8 bases to trimming and J lost 2 bases, with 12 bases between them. The DNA of the CDR3 is TGTGCCAGCGCGACAGGACAACAAGAGACCCAGTACTTC. It translates to CASATGQQETQYF.

The V call is TRBV7-6, the J call TRBJ2-5, with D perhaps TRBD2 (5 bases). Germline V gene data show CDR1 as SGHVS and CDR2 as FNYEAQ. The germline V and J ends were trimmed by 4 bases and 4 bases, with 19 bases remaining between them. The CDR3 has 16 amino acids. CDR3 sequence reads: CASSSPWRAAGETQYF. CDR3 coding DNA: TGTGCCAGCAGCTCCCCTTGGCGGGCCGCGGGAGAGACCCAGTACTTC.

This chain uses TRBV28 with TRBJ2-7; tentative D call: TRBD2 (5 bases). Looked up from germline, CDR1 is MDHEN and CDR2 is SYDVKM. V lost 2 bases and J 4 bases, leaving 15 bases between the germline ends. This CDR3 spans 15 amino acids. This CDR3 reads CASSLPRDYPYEQYF. In DNA form, the CDR3 reads TGTGCCAGCAGTTTACCCCGAGACTATCCGTACGAGCAGTACTTC.

The chain combines TRBV9 with TRBJ2-3, with 9 bases identical to TRBD2. This CDR3 contains 16 residues. V shed 2 bases, J shed 2 bases, and the junction held 6 bases outside the gene matches. From germline, CDR1 is SGDLS and CDR2 YYNGEE. In DNA, the CDR3 is TGTGCCAGCAGCGTCAATGGACTAGCGTTCACAGATACGCAGTATTTT. This codes for CASSVNGLAFTDTQYF.

The chain joins TRBV2 to TRBJ2-1; 9 nucleotides match TRBD2. V lost 3 bases to trimming and J lost 8 bases; unmatched junction nucleotides: 5. Germline values: CDR1 SNHLY, CDR2 FYNNEI. The CDR3 has 14 amino acids. CDR3 coding DNA: TGTGCCAGCAGTGAGTTTAGGACTAGCGATGAGCAGTTCTTC. Translated, it gives CASSEFRTSDEQFF.

The V and J genes are TRBV27 and TRBJ2-5, with TRBD2 matching over 9 bases. This CDR3 is built from 16 residues. The trim removed 5 bases at V and 4 bases at J, leaving 11 bases unmatched. CDR1 and CDR2 (germline): MNHEY, SMNVEV (reference sequence). Here the CDR3 reads CASSRMAGGQRETQYF. Here the CDR3 DNA reads TGTGCCAGCAGTAGGATGGCGGGGGGGCAAAGAGAGACCCAGTACTTC.

V gene TRBV14 combines with J gene TRBJ2-1; D is unclear. Germline CDR1 reads SGHDN; CDR2 reads FVKESK. V was trimmed by 3 bases and J by 5 bases, leaving 14 bases between them. CDR3 length: 15 residues. The CDR3 spells CASSHRRTENNEQFF. The DNA of the CDR3 is TGTGCCAGCAGCCACCGTCGAACCGAGAACAATGAGCAGTTCTTC.

The chain couples TRBV9 to TRBJ2-7; D is perhaps TRBD1 (6 bases). The CDR3 is made up of 13 amino acids. Germline-derived CDR1 and CDR2 are SGDLS and YYNGEE. Deletions cut 3 bases from V and 4 bases from J, with 11 bases between. The CDR3: CASSGDTGYEQYF. CDR3 sequence (DNA): TGTGCCAGCAGCGGGGACACGGGATACGAGCAGTACTTC.

The chain combines TRBV19 with TRBJ2-6; D is undetermined. The germline V gene has CDR1 LNHDA and CDR2 SQIVND (reference sequence). V lost 4 bases and J 0 bases, leaving 7 bases between the germline ends. This CDR3 has 15 residues. CDR3 sequence: CASSTVFSGANVLTF. The CDR3 region has the DNA TGTGCCAGTAGTACTGTCTTCTCTGGGGCCAACGTCCTGACTTTC.